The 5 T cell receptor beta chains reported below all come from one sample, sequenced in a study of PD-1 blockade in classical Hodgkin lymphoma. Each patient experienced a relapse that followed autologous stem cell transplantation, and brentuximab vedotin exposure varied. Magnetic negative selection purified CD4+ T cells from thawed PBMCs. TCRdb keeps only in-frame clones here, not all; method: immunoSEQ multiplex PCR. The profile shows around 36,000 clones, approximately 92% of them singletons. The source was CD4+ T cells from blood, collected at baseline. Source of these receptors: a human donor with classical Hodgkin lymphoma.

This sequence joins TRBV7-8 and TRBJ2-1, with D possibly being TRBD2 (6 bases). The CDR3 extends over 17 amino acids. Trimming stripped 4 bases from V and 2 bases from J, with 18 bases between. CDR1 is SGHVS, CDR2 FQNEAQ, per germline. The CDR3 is CASSWALRDLAYNEQFF. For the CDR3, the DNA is TGTGCCAGCAGCTGGGCCCTCCGGGACTTGGCCTACAATGAGCAGTTCTTC.

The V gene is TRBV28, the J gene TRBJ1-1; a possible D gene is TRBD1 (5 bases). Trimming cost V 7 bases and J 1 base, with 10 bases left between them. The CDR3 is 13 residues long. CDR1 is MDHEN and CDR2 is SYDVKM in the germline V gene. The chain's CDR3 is CASTNGGNTEAFF. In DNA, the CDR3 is TGTGCCAGCACCAACGGGGGGAACACTGAAGCTTTCTTT.

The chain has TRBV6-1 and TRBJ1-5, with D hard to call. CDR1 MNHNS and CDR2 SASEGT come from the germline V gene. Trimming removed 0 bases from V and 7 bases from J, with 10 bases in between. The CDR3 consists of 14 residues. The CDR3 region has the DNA TGTGCCAGCAGTGAAGCCCGGGGATACCAGCCCCAGCATTTT. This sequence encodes CASSEARGYQPQHF.

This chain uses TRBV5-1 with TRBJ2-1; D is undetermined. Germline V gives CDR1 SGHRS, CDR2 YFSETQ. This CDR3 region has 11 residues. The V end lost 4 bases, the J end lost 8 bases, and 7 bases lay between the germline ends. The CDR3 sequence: CASSNHDEQFF. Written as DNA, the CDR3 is TGCGCCAGCAGCAACCACGATGAGCAGTTCTTC.

CDR3 nucleotide sequence: TGCGCCAGCAGCTTGGGTACGGGAGTCCTGGGGAATGAGCAGTTCTTC. Residues: CASSLGTGVLGNEQFF. The rearrangement uses TRBV5-1 and TRBJ2-1; TRBD2 might be the D (6 bases). V was trimmed by 0 bases and J by 7 bases, leaving 17 bases between them. The germline gives CDR1 SGHRS, CDR2 YFSETQ. This CDR3 is built from 16 residues.